The 11 T cell receptor beta chains below come from one sample, sequenced in a study of a mutant IDH1 vaccine in newly diagnosed glioma (dated by TCRdb to about 2021). The sample's time point label, in plain terms: week 47, end of study. Each vaccine dose, consisting of 300 ug of a 20-mer mutant IDH1 peptide in Montanide, was administered subcutaneously with topical imiquimod. Their antigen targets remain unknown. Library construction relied on the immunoSEQ multiplex PCR assay. TCRdb carries this immuneACCESS record with in-frame sequences only. Its versions omit some clonotypes, under half of them owing to an unresolved V gene in the studies checked, with the rest unexplained. In all, the sample holds 30,000 to 35,000 clones, and 89% of those were seen once. The ten largest clones capture approximately 2% of the sample. Sequencing used PBMCs, obtained from a glioma patient whose treatment included an IDH1 peptide vaccine. Source of these receptors: a man in his forties with glioma.

The chain is built from TRBV15 and TRBJ2-7, with a possible D match to TRBD2 (6 bases). This CDR3 is built from 13 residues. Trimming left V 8 bases short and J 1 base short, with 12 bases between. Germline V gives CDR1 LNHNV, CDR2 YYDKDF (reference sequence). CDR3 residues: CATGGSYSYEQYF. CDR3 bases: TGTGCCACCGGAGGGTCCTATTCCTACGAGCAGTACTTC.

The chain couples TRBV9 to TRBJ2-2; D perhaps matches TRBD1 (6 bases). The CDR3 totals 16 residues. V was trimmed by 0 bases and J by 4 bases, leaving 13 bases between them. The V gene's germline CDR1 is SGDLS and CDR2 YYNGEE. This CDR3 is CASSVEQGTFTGELFF. Here the CDR3 DNA reads TGTGCCAGCAGCGTAGAACAGGGAACCTTCACCGGGGAGCTGTTTTTT.

Written as DNA, the CDR3 is TGTGCCAGTACCACCTCCGGAGGGGGGGTAACTAATGAAAAACTGTTTTTT. Its translation: CASTTSGGGVTNEKLFF. The V gene is TRBV19, the J gene TRBJ1-4, with D possibly TRBD1 on 6 matching bases. This CDR3 comprises 17 residues. The V and J ends lost 7 bases and 1 base respectively, with 19 bases between them. The germline V gene encodes CDR1 LNHDA and CDR2 SQIVND (reference sequence). Filled out from reference TRBV19 and TRBJ1-4, the complete variable domain reads DGGITQSPKYLFRKEGQNVTLSCEQNLNHDAMYWYRQDPGQGLRLIYYSQIVNDFQKGDIAEGYSVSREKKESFPLTVTSAQKNPTAFYLCASTTSGGGVTNEKLFFGSGTQLSVL.

This clone was seen only once. The chain uses TRBV7-2 and TRBJ2-3; D is possibly TRBD1 (6 bases). Germline V CDR1 and CDR2: SGHTA, FQGNSA. The CDR3 is 14 residues long. The ends were cut back, 5 bases at V and 3 bases at J, with 12 bases in the middle. The CDR3, as DNA: TGTGCCAGCAGCCCCTTAAGGGGGACAGATACGCAGTATTTT. It encodes CASSPLRGTDTQYF.

This chain joins TRBV30 and TRBJ1-1, with TRBD1 matching 9 bases. Germline trimming cut 5 bases from V and 1 base from J; bases unmatched to any gene: 2. This CDR3 contains 13 residues. Germline lookup yields CDR1 GTSNPN and CDR2 SVGIG (reference sequence). CDR3 loop: CAWAGQGNTEAFF. The CDR3 DNA follows: TGTGCCTGGGCGGGACAGGGGAACACTGAAGCTTTCTTT.

This chain joins TRBV7-2 and TRBJ1-2, with D tentatively TRBD1 (5 bases). CDR1 is SGHTA, CDR2 FQGNSA, per germline. The CDR3 contains 14 residues. V was shortened by 5 bases and J by 5 bases, with 15 bases between the two germline ends. The CDR3 loop is CASSPGGTAYGYTF. CDR3 nucleotide sequence: TGTGCCAGCAGCCCCGGGGGGACGGCTTATGGCTACACCTTC.

This chain links TRBV27 with TRBJ2-3; 7 bases line up with TRBD1. The CDR3 has 16 amino acids. V shed 2 bases, J shed 0 bases, and the junction held 5 bases outside the gene matches. CDR1 and CDR2 from the germline V gene are MNHEY and SMNVEV (reference sequence). The CDR3 loop is CASSLTGVTSTDTQYF. The CDR3 DNA sequence: TGTGCCAGCAGTTTAACAGGGGTTACTAGCACAGATACGCAGTATTTT.

The rearrangement uses TRBV10-3 and TRBJ2-3; a weak D match, TRBD1 (5 bases). Trimming pared 7 bases from V and 0 bases from J, leaving 11 bases between. Germline-derived CDR1 and CDR2 are ENHRY and SYGVKD. This CDR3 has 14 amino acids. The CDR3 DNA reads as TGTGCCATCAAAGGGGCCTTTAGCACAGATACGCAGTATTTT. Protein product: CAIKGAFSTDTQYF.

This chain joins TRBV5-1 and TRBJ2-1; TRBD1 matches 8 bases. Per the germline V gene, CDR1 is SGHRS and CDR2 is YFSETQ. The CDR3 is made up of 16 amino acids. V lost 0 bases to trimming and J lost 4 bases; unmatched junction nucleotides: 6. The CDR3 sequence: CASSLDPGGYYNEQFF. The CDR3 nucleotides are TGCGCCAGCAGCTTGGACCCAGGGGGCTATTACAATGAGCAGTTCTTC. Full variable domain (outside the CDR3, taken from reference TRBV5-1 and TRBJ2-1): KAGVTQTPRYLIKTRGQQVTLSCSPISGHRSVSWYQQTPGQGLQFLFEYFSETQRNKGNFPGRFSGRQFSNSRSEMNVSTLELGDSALYLCASSLDPGGYYNEQFFGPGTRLTVL.

The chain joins TRBV4-3 to TRBJ1-2, with a tentative D call TRBD1 (6 bases). This CDR3 is built from 15 residues. The V end was cut by 3 bases, the J end by 3 bases, with 14 bases between. The germline gives CDR1 LGHNA, CDR2 YSLEER. This CDR3 reads CASSQFTGPDYGYTF. The CDR3 nucleotides are TGCGCCAGCAGCCAGTTTACAGGGCCCGACTATGGCTACACCTTC.

V and J are TRBV13 and TRBJ2-7; 12 nucleotides align to TRBD2. The CDR3 consists of 18 residues. With V trimmed by 1 base and J by 3 bases, 10 bases remained unmatched. Per germline, CDR1 PRHDT and CDR2 FYEKMQ (reference sequence). CDR3 nucleotide sequence: TGTGCCAGCAGCTTAGAAAGGGTACTAGCGGGAGGCTTCTACGAGCAGTACTTC. It codes for CASSLERVLAGGFYEQYF.